This record looks at one T cell receptor beta chain sequence and its context. The antigen this receptor binds is unknown. The record has no base qualities; no much larger clone is one base away. In total, about 650 healthy bone marrow donors made up the cohort. Cohort members were all nominally healthy when sampled, although unrecorded immune exposures were likely present. The donor tested CMV seropositive, placing the donor among the 290 or so seropositive members of the cohort. Every donor gave a peripheral blood sample, and the peripheral blood mononuclear cells from that sample were used for TCR beta sequencing. The Qiagen DNeasy Blood Extraction Kit was used to extract genomic DNA from the blood cell samples. This record belongs to a study of cytomegalovirus exposure and HLA in healthy donors (dated 2017 in TCRdb). About the full investigation: According to an earlier analysis of around 600 of the donors, about 179 million T cells yielded 117 million unique TCR beta sequences and 276 Gb of sequence data. The T cell repertoires of roughly 660 subjects were profiled by immunosequencing and related to cytomegalovirus serostatus. Every repertoire in the discovery cohort had been generated on one and the same sequencing platform. Besides the first cohort of 666 subjects, a separate validation cohort made up of over 100 different subjects was used. A few DR-DQ haplotypes were treated as single units for association and clustering because of strong linkage in the cohort. The number of typed donors differed by locus: 629-630 for A, B, C, DRB1 and DQB1; some 500 for DQA1; around 580 for DPA1; and roughly 450 for DPB1. HLA typing included class I and class II loci at four-digit resolution. On average, 235,054 unique TCR beta nucleotide sequences were sequenced per donor among 398 genotyped donors of the cohort, with around 19% of those sequences being non-productive. Among the roughly 400 genotyped donors, around 81% belonged to the genetic ancestry cluster associated with self-reported Caucasian donors. Rather than drawing on any new phenotypic data, the later analysis identified candidate immune exposures from TCR beta sequences and the way those sequences occurred across donors. Approximately 300 gigabases of sequencing data and approximately 80 million unique TCR sequences were included in an early release covering about 700 HLA-typed donors. Donor age, sex, ethnicity and CMV serostatus were compiled together with the repertoire data. Genome-wide SNP genotypes for about 65% of the 666 donors were used in a later genetic analysis, which treated that subset as a discovery cohort. An earlier analysis of approximately 580 of the donors used high-throughput TCR beta sequencing to judge whether each TCR beta V gene segment behaved as functional or pseudogenic. High-throughput TCR immunosequencing, statistical association of individual TCRs with disease status, and machine learning were combined to predict cytomegalovirus infection status. A later analysis re-examined previously published TCR beta repertoires from roughly 720 donors and added high-resolution HLA genotyping to investigate patterns of TCR occurrence. The study aimed to test whether cataloging public T cell receptors could reveal signatures of past pathogen exposure.

The paper's findings and limits, for the study overall: Assigning TCR associations to individual alleles was difficult when HLA alleles, especially DR and DQ, strongly co-occurred. In a later genetic analysis, fewer N-insertions in productive TCRs were reported among donors in an Asian-associated ancestry cluster than the roughly 700-donor mean. The classifier was reported to diagnose cytomegalovirus status with high specificity and sensitivity in both the original cohort and the validation cohort. The study listed approximately 160 TCR beta chains as associated with cytomegalovirus. According to a later analysis, most CMV-associated TCR beta chains appeared to be HLA-restricted, and the HLA associations seemed to be driven largely by CMV exposure. Broadly in line with IMGT annotations, most TCR beta V segments showed up in productive rearrangements about 87% or about 30% of the time in an earlier analysis of several hundred of the donors. Correlated functional status among segregating V segments might be attributable to linkage disequilibrium, but an unknown experimental factor could not be ruled out. The 87-base-pair reads could not distinguish some IMGT-functional V segments, including TRBV6-2 and TRBV6-3, so those segments were excluded. The sequencing pipeline was judged likely to have produced a cluster of highly shared sequence variants as a technical artifact. Most TCR sequences were seen in very few donors, while some public TCRs were found in many individuals. Specific HLA alleles were associated with 15,000 to 20,000 TCR beta sequences at a false discovery rate of 0.05 in a later analysis. Sequencing depth was assumed to be roughly uniform across donors in the presence/absence analyses, though that assumption may not hold. In a later analysis, several top co-occurrence clusters were reported to appear linked to parvovirus B19, influenza, CMV and Epstein-Barr virus. For the cohort, immune exposure information was limited to CMV serostatus. Some 16 rarely observed V segments, including chromosome 9 orphons, were excluded from the earlier analysis of several hundred of the donors because counts were too low. A few of the identified cytomegalovirus-associated TCR beta chains were confirmed in vitro to be specific for cytomegalovirus antigens. According to the authors, the approach could potentially be generalized to other disease states and immunological phenotypes. A further reported finding was that TCR beta sequences accurately predicted the HLA-A and HLA-B alleles for most subjects in the first cohort. HLA typing was unavailable for some donors at each locus, so association tests used only the typed subset. According to a later analysis, TCR association rates differed among HLA loci, with DRB1 alleles showing the most associated TCRs and HLA-C alleles showing the fewest. V-gene and J-gene trimming of TCR beta chains was associated with a missense DCLRE1C variant in a later genetic analysis, and the association was replicated in an independent cohort. In a later analysis, HLA-associated TCR beta chains showed more clonal expansion and lower generation probabilities than non-associated chains that were equally common. The cohort was sequenced for TCR beta chains only, and without alpha or paired-chain data the features that could be detected were limited.

The germline V gene supplies CDR1 MDHEN and CDR2 SYDVKM. The CDR3 sequence holds 15 residues, the cysteine and phenylalanine included. CDR3 DNA only is kept here, 45 bases in frame from base 1. V sheds 3 bases and J sheds 8 bases, leaving 17 bases between their ends. Library construction relied on the immunoSEQ multiplex PCR assay. For the multiplex PCR, a mixture combining 60 forward primers for TCR Vbeta segments and 13 reverse primers for TCR Jbeta segments was used. The CDR3 region of rearranged TCR beta genes was amplified from genomic DNA by a multiplex PCR assay. The Illumina HiSeq System was used to sequence the amplified TCR beta libraries as 87-base-pair reads. Per the authors' processing: In a later analysis, tens of millions of unique TCR beta chains were counted across the approximately 640 repertoires, and roughly 11 million of these chains were shared by at least two donors. Raw reads were error-corrected and collapsed into unique sequences by a nearest-neighbor algorithm in which closely related sequences were merged to remove PCR and sequencing errors. Alignment of CDR3 sequences to IMGT reference sequences was used to assign V, D and J gene segments. For a sequence to be retained, a match of at least six nucleotides was required to both a V gene segment and a J gene segment. Rearrangements were classified as productive when the CDR3 lacked stop codons and remained in frame with V and J, and all other rearrangements were classified as non-productive. Following IMGT convention, CDR3 was defined as the stretch from the second conserved V-encoded cysteine up to the conserved J-encoded phenylalanine. Sequences without an unambiguous match to a single V gene segment were excluded from the earlier analysis of 587 of the donors. In an earlier analysis of 500 to 750 of the donors, V segments were called functional above 56.7% productive rearrangements and were called segregating when the between-donor standard deviation exceeded 5%. A statistical classification framework was developed to diagnose cytomegalovirus status using the catalog of TCR beta chain sequences. A later analysis assigned V and J genes by comparing TCR nucleotide sequences with IMGT/GENE-DB human TR gene sequences. In a later analysis, CDR3 sequences and most-parsimonious VDJ recombination scenarios were assigned using the TCRdist pipeline. In a later analysis, each TCR beta chain was defined by its CDR3 amino acid sequence together with its V-gene family, and reads without a unique V-gene family were excluded. A later analysis removed 450 to 600 highly shared, low-generation-probability nucleotide sequences to deal with suspected cross-contamination and a sequencing artifact. A later analysis calculated a clonal expansion index for each public chain from normalized within-repertoire ranks of inferred template counts. A later analysis computed generation probabilities with a VDJ recombination model fitted to out-of-frame rearrangements, and checked the results against IGoR. A later analysis scored TCR-TCR, TCR-HLA and TCR-CMV co-occurrence with hypergeometric tests, applying a repertoire-size bias correction to TCR pairs. To estimate false discovery rates, a later analysis permuted the HLA or CMV assignments 20 times. In a later analysis, co-occurring TCRs were grouped using DBSCAN, and TCRdist sequence similarity was added for clustering within HLA-allele-positive subsets. Co-occurrence clustering excluded repertoires with fewer than 30,000 or more than 120,000 public chains, plus five with anomalous nucleotide sharing. The table comes from immuneACCESS by way of TCRdb, which keeps in-frame sequences with V and J called. Part of the clones is missing from these tables; in studies checked, under half for an unresolved V gene and the rest for unknown reasons. For V, J and clone size, that table is used; D and trimming come from the DNA. For this sample the table gives over 200,000 clones, of which 77% were detected only once. In total, the top ten clones hold less than 3.5% of the sample.

Here the chain combines TRBV28 and TRBJ1-3; TRBD1 is possibly the D segment (5 matching bases). The TCR comes from a woman in her sixties in good health and CMV-seropositive. Sample: PBMCs. CDR3 loop: CASSLYAGGGDTIYF. The nucleotide sequence is TGTGCCAGCAGTTTGTACGCCGGGGGGGGAGACACCATATATTTT.